This record concerns one T cell receptor (beta chain) sequence. The antigen is not known. This entry belongs to a study of T cells expressing NK-cell markers. Overall study findings and caveats: The study found these clonotypes also leading the CD3+CD56-NKG2C+ fraction in a few donors.

TCRdb reanalyzed the 5' RACE reads and collapses them to one entry per CDR3 protein, without DNA. The sample includes approximately 440,000 distinct CDR3 sequences. The CDR3 loop spans 16 amino acids. The sequence derives from a woman aged 45-59 years in good health. This chain links TRBV12-3 or TRBV12-4 with TRBJ1-5; TCRdb calls TRBD1, which cannot be checked without DNA. Material: blood T cells: a sorted CD56 or NKG2C T cell subset, CD4+ or CD8+ T cells, or bulk PBMC T cells (not recorded which). The CDR3 reads CASSFLVGQGYQPQHF.